The text below deals with one T cell receptor (beta chain). The data originate from a study of CXCR3-negative and CXCR3-positive naive CD8 T cells. Every CD8+ subset sample held around 300,000 flow-sorted cells, done in triplicate. The libraries of TRB cDNA were constructed through 5' RACE using UMI labels. Reanalyzing the 5' RACE reads, TCRdb keeps one entry per CDR3 protein, without DNA. The sample table sets out approximately 40,000 distinct CDR3 sequences. This receptor was obtained from a human donor in good health. Some clones in this sample may be carry-over from other donors' samples. The specimen was memory CD8+ T cells from blood.

The CDR3: CSADPKGGGSSYNEQFF. This chain joins TRBV20-1 and TRBJ2-1; as DNA is missing, the TRBD1 call by TCRdb cannot be tested. The CDR3 totals 17 residues. CDR1 is DFQATT, CDR2 SNEGSKA, per germline (reference sequence).